This TCR beta chain was observed in a study of T cell changes during pregnancy in multiple sclerosis. Here immunoSEQ multiplex PCR was the method, and the copy in TCRdb shows in-frame clones only, minus some. The table records 45,000 to 55,000 clones, 85% to 95% of them present only once. The CDR3 has 14 residues. The sample in question was CD4+ T cells from peripheral blood mononuclear cells, obtained in the second trimester of pregnancy. The rearrangement links TRBV1 to TRBJ2-1; no DNA check was done on the table's D call, TRBD2. TRBV1 is a documented pseudogene. The receptor comes from a female donor in good health, enrolled as a control in a pregnancy study. The CDR3 region is CTSSLGLRYNEQFF. The CDR3 DNA reads TGCACCAGCAGCCTCGGACTACGATACAATGAGCAGTTCTTC.